The rows below give T cell receptor beta chains drawn from one sample of a study of beta chain features in type 1 diabetes. TCRdb's copy holds only in-frame clones and misses some; the assay was immunoSEQ multiplex PCR. The data contain about 150,000 clones, approximately 8.1% of them singletons. Sequences were obtained from central memory CD4+ T cells from blood. The receptor set was obtained from a man between 18 and 29 years old in good health. Both conserved end residues are part of each CDR3. A D gene is named only where the DNA matches it firmly. The size field is filled for only some rows; it gives once, few, many or a size class.

d_call	clone_size	j_call	v_call	cdr3_aa	cdr3_nt
TRBD2	.	TRBJ2-7	TRBV7-9	CASSFSGARRGAYEQYF	TGTGCCAGCAGCTTTAGCGGGGCGAGAAGGGGAGCGTACGAGCAGTACTTC
.	many	TRBJ2-5	TRBV9	CASSVDAVSKTQYF	TGTGCCAGCAGCGTAGACGCCGTGAGCAAGACCCAGTACTTC
TRBD2	.	TRBJ2-3	TRBV4-3	CASSQASTSRNTDTQYF	TGCGCCAGCAGCCAAGCTTCGACTAGCCGAAACACAGATACGCAGTATTTT
TRBD2	.	TRBJ2-1	TRBV11-2	CASSLSGRNSNEQFF	TGTGCCAGCAGCTTAAGCGGGAGAAACAGCAATGAGCAGTTCTTC
.	.	TRBJ1-5	TRBV4-2	CASSQSGQATNQPQHF	TGTGCCAGCAGCCAATCAGGGCAGGCAACCAATCAGCCCCAGCATTTT
TRBD2	.	TRBJ2-7	TRBV7-8	CASSLIQDRGTSGRPSEQYF	TGTGCCAGCAGCTTAATCCAGGACAGGGGGACTAGCGGGAGGCCCAGCGAGCAGTACTTC
TRBD1	.	TRBJ1-2	TRBV2	CASSIGQGPYGYTF	TGTGCCAGCAGCATCGGACAGGGCCCCTATGGCTACACCTTC
.	.	TRBJ1-1	TRBV5-1	CASSLEGRQGTEAFF	TGCGCCAGCAGCTTGGAAGGCAGGCAGGGGACTGAAGCTTTCTTT
.	few	TRBJ1-5	TRBV28	CASTPPVGVGNQPQHF	TGTGCCAGCACGCCTCCGGTAGGAGTTGGCAATCAGCCCCAGCATTTT
TRBD1	few	TRBJ1-2	TRBV5-1	CASSLVQGGSYGYTF	TGCGCCAGCAGCTTGGTCCAGGGGGGATCCTATGGCTACACCTTC
TRBD1	many	TRBJ1-2	TRBV28	CASRGGQRRGGYTF	TGTGCCAGCAGAGGGGGACAGAGACGTGGGGGCTACACCTTC
TRBD1	few	TRBJ1-1	TRBV19	CASGTGYWGTEAFF	TGTGCCAGCGGGACAGGGTATTGGGGCACTGAAGCTTTCTTT
TRBD1	few	TRBJ1-4	TRBV9	CASSEGTVNEKLFF	TGTGCCAGCAGCGAAGGGACAGTTAATGAAAAACTGTTTTTT
.	many	TRBJ2-3	TRBV7-2	CASSARTGSDTQYF	TGTGCCAGCAGCGCCAGAACAGGGTCAGATACGCAGTATTTT
TRBD2	.	TRBJ2-3	TRBV7-2	CASSLVASGPTDTQYF	TGTGCCAGCAGCTTAGTGGCTAGCGGGCCCACAGATACGCAGTATTTT
.	few	TRBJ2-6	TRBV5-1	CASSPLLGLISGANVLTF	TGCGCCAGCAGCCCCCTTCTGGGACTGATCTCTGGGGCCAACGTCCTGACTTTC
TRBD1	.	TRBJ1-4	TRBV30	CASIRTGGTNEKLFF	TGTGCCTCAATAAGGACAGGGGGAACTAATGAAAAACTGTTTTTT
TRBD2	many	TRBJ2-5	TRBV7-8	CASSRGLAGDALQGTQYF	TGTGCCAGCAGCAGGGGACTAGCGGGAGACGCCCTACAAGGGACCCAGTACTTC
TRBD2	.	TRBJ2-5	TRBV7-6	CASEQHSGNTETQYF	TGTGCCAGCGAACAACATAGCGGGAATACAGAGACCCAGTACTTC
.	.	TRBJ2-5	TRBV28	CASLLAVGGETQYF	TGTGCCAGCCTATTAGCGGTTGGCGGGGAGACCCAGTACTTC
TRBD1	.	TRBJ2-1	TRBV7-9	CASSIQGAENEQFF	TGTGCCAGCAGCATACAGGGGGCTGAGAATGAGCAGTTCTTC
.	.	TRBJ1-5	TRBV19	CASSNLDQPQHF	TGTGCCAGTAGTAATCTTGATCAGCCCCAGCATTTT
.	many	TRBJ2-1	TRBV14	CASTGAPMNEQFF	TGTGCCAGCACGGGAGCACCGATGAATGAGCAGTTCTTC
TRBD1	many	TRBJ2-7	TRBV4-1	CASSLFRGISYEQYF	TGCGCCAGCAGCCTGTTCAGGGGGATCTCCTACGAGCAGTACTTC
.	few	TRBJ2-7	TRBV7-2	CASSLGGGYEQYF	TGTGCCAGCAGCTTAGGGGGAGGCTACGAGCAGTACTTC
TRBD1	many	TRBJ2-2	TRBV30	CAWRGQGRGTGELFF	TGTGCCTGGAGAGGACAGGGAAGGGGGACCGGGGAGCTGTTTTTT
.	.	TRBJ1-2	TRBV30	CAWSPDYGYTF	TGTGCCTGGAGCCCCGACTATGGCTACACCTTC
.	many	TRBJ2-5	TRBV30	CAWSVQAETQYF	TGTGCCTGGAGTGTACAGGCGGAGACCCAGTACTTC
TRBD1	many	TRBJ2-1	TRBV30	CAWSGGGQGAYNEQFF	TGTGCCTGGAGTGGGGGAGGACAGGGGGCCTACAATGAGCAGTTCTTC
TRBD2	.	TRBJ2-5	TRBV7-2	CASSRLASPQETQYF	TGTGCCAGCAGCCGACTAGCCTCCCCCCAAGAGACCCAGTACTTC
TRBD1	many	TRBJ1-6	TRBV6-6	CASRSGQGGSPLHF	TGTGCCAGCAGATCGGGACAGGGGGGTTCACCCCTCCACTTT
.	.	TRBJ2-5	TRBV7-2	CASSSRAGAQETQYF	TGTGCCAGCAGCTCCCGCGCGGGGGCCCAAGAGACCCAGTACTTC
TRBD1	.	TRBJ1-5	TRBV6-1	CASSWDRGVNQPQHF	TGTGCCAGCAGTTGGGACAGGGGCGTCAATCAGCCCCAGCATTTT
.	few	TRBJ1-2	TRBV5-1	CASSLRQNYGYTF	TGCGCCAGCAGCTTAAGACAGAACTATGGCTACACCTTC